One and the same sample provided the 24 T cell receptor beta chains below, sequenced in a study of CD8 T cells in Susac syndrome. RNA in amounts of 0.5 to 1 ug was reverse transcribed with random hexamers. TCRdb re-analysed the immunoSEQ multiplex PCR reads in MiXCR, keeping a single row per CDR3 protein. The table has 84,000 or so distinct CDR3 sequences, approximately 93% seen once. Sequencing was performed on CD8+ T cells from PBMCs. The receptors derive from a human donor with Susac syndrome.

The chain joins TRBV13 to TRBJ2-1; D gene uncertain. The V gene's germline CDR1 is PRHDT and CDR2 FYEKMQ (reference sequence). CDR3 length equals 13 residues. Trimming cost V 5 bases and J 9 bases, with 14 bases left between them. DNA for the CDR3: TGTGCCAGCAGCCCTCGAAGGCAGATTGAGCAGTTCTTC. Encoded protein: CASSPRRQIEQFF.

This clonotype was seen once. The rearrangement uses TRBV28 and TRBJ2-1; no firm D call. Germline V gene data show CDR1 as MDHEN and CDR2 as SYDVKM. The CDR3 has 18 residues. Trimming left V 1 base short and J 3 bases short, with 19 bases between. CDR3 sequence (DNA): TGTGCCAGCAGTTTATCCTTATCGACTTCCGATAGCTACAATGAGCAGTTCTTC. This gives the protein CASSLSLSTSDSYNEQFF.

The chain employs TRBV24-1 and TRBJ1-1; D is perhaps TRBD1 (5 bases). V was cut by 4 bases and J by 11 bases, with 13 bases left in between. CDR3 length: 12 residues. Germline V lookup: CDR1 KGHDR, CDR2 SFDVKD. CDR3 protein: CATSDPGTSAFF. The CDR3 DNA sequence: TGTGCCACCAGTGACCCCGGGACGAGTGCTTTCTTT.

The chain carries TRBV12-3 or TRBV12-4 and TRBJ1-2; maybe TRBD1 (5 bases). Trimming removed 5 bases at V and 6 bases at J, with 16 bases between. The CDR3 runs to 14 residues. The CDR3 is CASSPHQGPDGYTF. In DNA, the CDR3 is TGTGCCAGCAGTCCGCATCAGGGCCCGGATGGCTACACCTTC.

Note on this clonotype: Since the CDR3 does not end with the conserved phenylalanine or tryptophan, this likely comes from a read error. The chain is built from TRBV7-9 and TRBJ1-1; weak D call: TRBD1 (6 bases). Trimming shortened V by 4 bases and J by 4 bases, and 10 bases separated the two germline ends. Germline V CDR1 and CDR2: SEHNR, FQNEAQ (reference sequence). The CDR3 sequence is 13 residues long. DNA of the CDR3: TGTGCCAGCAGCTCTCAGGGGAGCACTGAAGCTTTCCTT. It translates to CASSSQGSTEAFL.

The chain recombines TRBV27 with TRBJ2-2; perhaps TRBD1 as D (6 bases). Germline V gene lookup returns CDR1 MNHEY and CDR2 SMNVEV (reference sequence). Trimming took 7 bases from V and 4 from J, leaving 13 bases between them. The CDR3 runs 14 residues. The CDR3 spells CASTGGYSTGELFF. CDR3 coding DNA: TGTGCCAGCACTGGGGGCTATAGCACCGGGGAGCTGTTTTTT.

V usage is TRBV30 and J usage is TRBJ1-5, with 10 bases fitting TRBD1. This CDR3 region has 14 residues. V lost 5 bases and J lost 6; bases outside the gene matches: 7. The V gene's germline CDR1 is GTSNPN and CDR2 SVGIG (reference sequence). The CDR3 DNA sequence: TGTGCCTGGTCAGGGACAGGGGTCTTTCAGCCCCAGCATTTT. It translates to CAWSGTGVFQPQHF.

The V call is TRBV3-1, the J call TRBJ2-3, with D maybe TRBD1 (5 bases). The germline V and J ends were trimmed by 1 base and 6 bases, with 14 bases remaining between them. There are 15 residues in the CDR3. Germline CDR1 and CDR2: LGHDT and YNNKEL (reference sequence). The CDR3, as DNA: TGTGCCAGCAGCCAAGCACAGGTCGATATCGATACGCAGTATTTT. This encodes CASSQAQVDIDTQYF.

The rearrangement links TRBV15 to TRBJ1-5; D remains ambiguous. This CDR3 region has 13 residues. CDR1 is LNHNV, CDR2 YYDKDF, per germline (reference sequence). V lost 0 bases, J lost 8 bases, and 8 bases lay in between. The chain's CDR3 is CATSRDWREPQHF. CDR3 coding DNA: TGTGCCACCAGCAGAGATTGGCGAGAGCCCCAGCATTTT.

V gene TRBV15 combines with J gene TRBJ2-7; D perhaps matches TRBD1 (6 bases). Trimming stripped 8 bases from V and 3 bases from J, with 17 bases between. This CDR3 has 14 residues. Germline CDR1 and CDR2: LNHNV and YYDKDF (reference sequence). CDR3 residues: CATSTEMDSYEQYF. The CDR3 region has the DNA TGTGCCACCTCAACCGAAATGGACAGCTACGAGCAGTACTTC.

The chain links TRBV9 to TRBJ2-1; the match to TRBD2 covers 9 bases. This CDR3 contains 15 residues. CDR1 is SGDLS and CDR2 is YYNGEE in the germline V gene. V dropped 4 bases and J dropped 8; count of bases not matched to a gene: 10. CDR3 nucleotides: TGTGCCAGCAGCCTGGGCGGGAGGGCCAGCGATGAGCAGTTCTTC. It encodes CASSLGGRASDEQFF.

The chain uses TRBV19 and TRBJ2-5, with TRBD1 identical over 8 bases. Germline trimming cut 4 bases from V and 0 bases from J; bases unmatched to any gene: 1. This CDR3 region has 14 residues. From germline, CDR1 is LNHDA and CDR2 SQIVND (reference sequence). This CDR3 reads CASSKDRDQETQYF. DNA for the CDR3: TGTGCCAGTAGTAAGGACAGGGACCAAGAGACCCAGTACTTC.

This chain joins TRBV20-1 and TRBJ1-5; D remains unclear. Germline CDR1 reads DFQATT; CDR2 reads SNEGSKA (reference sequence). The CDR3 extends over 14 amino acids. Between the trimmed V and J ends, which lost 5 bases and 2 bases, there was a span of 13 bases. The CDR3 loop reads CSAAERKGNQPQHF. The CDR3 DNA follows: TGCAGTGCTGCCGAACGGAAGGGCAATCAGCCCCAGCATTTT.

The chain employs TRBV7-2 and TRBJ2-7, with D unclear. The CDR3 length is 14 residues. CDR1 is SGHTA and CDR2 is FQGNSA in the germline V gene. V lost 1 base, J lost 3 bases, and 10 bases lay in between. CDR3 sequence: CASSLVEKLYEQYF. DNA of the CDR3: TGTGCCAGCAGCTTAGTCGAGAAGCTCTACGAGCAGTACTTC.

J is TRBJ2-1 and V is TRBV5-6, with D unclear. Germline-derived CDR1 and CDR2 are SGHDT and YYEEEE. V lost 4 bases and J lost 7, with 9 bases in between. This CDR3 has 12 amino acids. The CDR3 here is CASSDAGNEQFF. In nucleotides, the CDR3 is TGTGCCAGCAGCGACGCTGGAAATGAGCAGTTCTTC.

For the CDR3, the DNA is TGCAGTGTTCAACCCGGGACAGGGACCGGGGAGCTGTTTTTT. It yields the protein CSVQPGTGTGELFF. The chain joins TRBV20-1 to TRBJ2-2, with TRBD1 matching 9 bases. The CDR3 has 14 residues. V was clipped by 7 bases and J by 5 bases; unmatched bases: 8. CDR1 and CDR2 from the germline V gene are DFQATT and SNEGSKA (reference sequence).

The V call is TRBV3-1, the J call TRBJ2-3, with 8 bases matching TRBD1. Germline CDR1 is LGHDT and CDR2 is YNNKEL (reference sequence). The CDR3 covers 16 residues. After removal of 4 bases from V and 0 bases from J, the junction contained 6 bases not matched to a gene. CDR3 DNA sequence: TGTGCCAGCAGCCGACCCGACAGGGGAAGCACAGATACGCAGTATTTT. Its translation is CASSRPDRGSTDTQYF.

The V and J genes are TRBV4-1 and TRBJ1-5, with D perhaps TRBD1 (5 bases). The CDR3 covers 16 residues. Trimming left V 0 bases short and J 9 bases short, with 18 bases between. From germline, CDR1 is MGHRA and CDR2 YSYEKL. The CDR3 DNA reads as TGCGCCAGCAGCCAAGATCTGGGACCCAAGGGTTGGCCCCAGCATTTT. Translating gives CASSQDLGPKGWPQHF.

The V call is TRBV5-6, the J call TRBJ1-6, with 9 positions matching TRBD1. The J segment lost 2 bases and the V segment lost 4 bases, leaving 10 bases of the junction unmatched. Germline V gene sequence: CDR1 SGHDT, CDR2 YYEEEE. The CDR3 contains 18 residues. For the CDR3, the DNA is TGTGCCAGCAGCCTGAGTGGACAGGGGACGCCCTATAATTCACCCCTCCACTTT. Its translation is CASSLSGQGTPYNSPLHF.

This clonotype was picked up a small number of times. This chain uses TRBV30 with TRBJ2-7, with TRBD1 as a possible D gene (5 bases). This CDR3 region has 13 residues. Germline V gene sequence: CDR1 GTSNPN, CDR2 SVGIG (reference sequence). V lost 0 bases, J lost 3 bases, and 9 bases lay in between. CDR3 sequence: CAWSVTGLYEQYF. CDR3 sequence (DNA): TGTGCCTGGAGTGTAACAGGCCTCTACGAGCAGTACTTC.

This sequence joins TRBV7-9 and TRBJ2-7, with TRBD2 matching 14 bases. The CDR3 consists of 16 residues. Germline V gene sequence: CDR1 SEHNR, CDR2 FQNEAQ (reference sequence). With V trimmed by 5 bases and J by 3 bases, 6 bases remained unmatched. The CDR3 sequence: CASSPGGTSGSYEQYF. The CDR3 DNA reads TGTGCCAGCAGCCCGGGGGGGACTAGCGGGAGCTACGAGCAGTACTTC.

This clonotype was recorded a few times. The V gene is TRBV2, the J gene TRBJ1-5; no firm D call. The CDR3 covers 12 residues. V lost 3 bases and J 5 bases, leaving 5 bases between the germline ends. Germline V gene data show CDR1 as SNHLY and CDR2 as FYNNEI. This CDR3 is CASSEGDQPQHF. The CDR3 nucleotides read TGTGCCAGCAGTGAGGGAGATCAGCCCCAGCATTTT.

The chain combines TRBV7-8 with TRBJ2-7; D is perhaps TRBD1 or TRBD2 (5 bases each). The germline gives CDR1 SGHVS, CDR2 FQNEAQ. The V end lost 8 bases, the J end lost 6 bases, and 17 bases lay between the germline ends. The CDR3 has 13 residues. As DNA, the CDR3 is TGTGCCAGCTCTTCAGGGACCCCTCGCGAGCAGTACTTC. This codes for CASSSGTPREQYF.

The chain carries TRBV19 and TRBJ2-1; D uncertain. V was cut by 5 bases and J by 4 bases, with 15 bases left in between. The CDR3 sequence is 15 residues long. Germline values: CDR1 LNHDA, CDR2 SQIVND (reference sequence). The CDR3 spells CASSWSLLNYNEQFF. CDR3 DNA: TGTGCCAGTAGTTGGTCTCTCCTTAATTACAATGAGCAGTTCTTC.